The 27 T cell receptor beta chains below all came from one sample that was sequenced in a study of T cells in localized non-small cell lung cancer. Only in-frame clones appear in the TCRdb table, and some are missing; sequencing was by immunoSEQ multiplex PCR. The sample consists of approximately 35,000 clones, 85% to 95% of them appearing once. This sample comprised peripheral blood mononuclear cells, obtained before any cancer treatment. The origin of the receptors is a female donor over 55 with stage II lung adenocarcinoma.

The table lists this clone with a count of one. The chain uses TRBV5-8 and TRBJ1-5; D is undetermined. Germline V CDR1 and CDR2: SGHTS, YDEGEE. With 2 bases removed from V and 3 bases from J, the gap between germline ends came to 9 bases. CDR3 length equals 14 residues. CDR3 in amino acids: CASSFVGVNQPQHF. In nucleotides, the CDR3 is TGTGCCAGCAGCTTTGTCGGGGTCAATCAGCCCCAGCATTTT.

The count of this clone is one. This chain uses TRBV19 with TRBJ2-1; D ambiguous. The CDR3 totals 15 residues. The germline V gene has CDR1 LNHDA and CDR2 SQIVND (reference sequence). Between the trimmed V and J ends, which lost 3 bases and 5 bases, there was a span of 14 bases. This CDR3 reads CASSIGPLEHNEQFF. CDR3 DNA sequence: TGTGCCAGTAGTATTGGGCCACTGGAACACAATGAGCAGTTCTTC.

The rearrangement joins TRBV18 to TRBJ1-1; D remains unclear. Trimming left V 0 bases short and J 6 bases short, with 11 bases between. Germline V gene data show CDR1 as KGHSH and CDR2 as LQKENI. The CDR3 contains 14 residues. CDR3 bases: TGTGCCAGCTCACCACCGTCGGGCGTCGCTGAAGCTTTCTTT. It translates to CASSPPSGVAEAFF.

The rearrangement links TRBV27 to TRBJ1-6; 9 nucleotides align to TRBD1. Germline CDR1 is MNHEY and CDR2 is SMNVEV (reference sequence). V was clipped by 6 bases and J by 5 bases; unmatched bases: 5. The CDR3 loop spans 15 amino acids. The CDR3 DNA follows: TGTGCCAGCAGAGAGGGGACAGGGAATAATTCACCCCTCCACTTT. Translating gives CASREGTGNNSPLHF.

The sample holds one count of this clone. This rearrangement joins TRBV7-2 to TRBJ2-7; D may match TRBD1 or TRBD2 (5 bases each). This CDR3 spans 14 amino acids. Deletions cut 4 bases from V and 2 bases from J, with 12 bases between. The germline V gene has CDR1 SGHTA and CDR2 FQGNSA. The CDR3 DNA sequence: TGTGCCAGCAGCTCTGACCCGGGACCCTACGAGCAGTACTTC. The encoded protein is CASSSDPGPYEQYF.

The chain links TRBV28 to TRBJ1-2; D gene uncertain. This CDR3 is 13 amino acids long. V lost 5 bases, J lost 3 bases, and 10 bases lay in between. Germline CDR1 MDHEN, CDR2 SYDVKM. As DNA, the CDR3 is TGTGCCAGCAGTGACGGACGGTACTATGGCTACACCTTC. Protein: CASSDGRYYGYTF.

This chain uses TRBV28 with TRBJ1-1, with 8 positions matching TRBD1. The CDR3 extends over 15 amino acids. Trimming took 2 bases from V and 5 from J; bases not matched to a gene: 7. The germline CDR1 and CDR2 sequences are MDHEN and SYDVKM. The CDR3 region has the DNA TGTGCCAGCAGTTTAAGTGGACAGGGACGGACTGAAGCTTTCTTT. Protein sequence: CASSLSGQGRTEAFF.

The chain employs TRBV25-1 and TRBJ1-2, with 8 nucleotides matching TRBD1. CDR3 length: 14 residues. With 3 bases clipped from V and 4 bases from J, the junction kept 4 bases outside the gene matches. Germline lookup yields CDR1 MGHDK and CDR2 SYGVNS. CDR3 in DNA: TGTGCCAGCAGTGATCTTACAGGGGGCTATGGCTACACCTTC. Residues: CASSDLTGGYGYTF.

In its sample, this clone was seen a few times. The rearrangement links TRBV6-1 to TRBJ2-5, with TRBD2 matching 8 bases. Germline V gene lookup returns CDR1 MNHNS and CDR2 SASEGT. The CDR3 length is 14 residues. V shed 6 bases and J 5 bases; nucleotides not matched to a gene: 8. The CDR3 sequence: CASRSGGAGETQYF. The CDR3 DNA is TGTGCCAGCAGGTCCGGGGGGGCCGGGGAGACCCAGTACTTC.

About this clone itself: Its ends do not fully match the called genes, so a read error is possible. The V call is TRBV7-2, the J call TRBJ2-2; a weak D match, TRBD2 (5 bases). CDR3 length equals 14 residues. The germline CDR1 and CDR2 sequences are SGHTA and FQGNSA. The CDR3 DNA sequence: TGTGCCAGCAGCCGAGACGGGAACGCCGGGGAGCTGTTTTTT. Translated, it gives CASSRDGNAGELFF.

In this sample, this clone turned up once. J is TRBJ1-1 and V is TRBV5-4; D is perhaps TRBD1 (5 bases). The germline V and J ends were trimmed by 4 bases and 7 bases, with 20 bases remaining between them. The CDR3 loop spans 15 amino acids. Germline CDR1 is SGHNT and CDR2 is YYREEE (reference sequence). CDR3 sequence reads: CASSLKGRLGGEAFF. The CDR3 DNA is TGTGCCAGCAGCCTTAAGGGACGACTAGGAGGTGAAGCTTTCTTT.

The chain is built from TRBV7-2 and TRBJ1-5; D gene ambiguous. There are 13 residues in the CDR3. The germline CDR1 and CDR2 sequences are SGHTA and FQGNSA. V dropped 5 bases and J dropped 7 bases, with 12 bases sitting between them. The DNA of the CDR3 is TGTGCCAGCAGCCTTGTGGGTAAACAGCCCCAGCATTTT. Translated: CASSLVGKQPQHF.

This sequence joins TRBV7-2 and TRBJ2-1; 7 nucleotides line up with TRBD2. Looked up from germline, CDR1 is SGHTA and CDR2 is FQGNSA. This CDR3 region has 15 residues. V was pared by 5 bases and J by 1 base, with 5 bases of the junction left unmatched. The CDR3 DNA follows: TGTGCCAGCAGCCTGACTAGCCTTTCCTACAATGAGCAGTTCTTC. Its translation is CASSLTSLSYNEQFF.

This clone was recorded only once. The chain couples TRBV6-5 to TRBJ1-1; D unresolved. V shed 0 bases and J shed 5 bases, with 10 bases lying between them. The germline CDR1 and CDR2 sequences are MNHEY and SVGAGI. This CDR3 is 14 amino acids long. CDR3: CASSYSGGGTEAFF. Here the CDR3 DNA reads TGTGCCAGCAGTTACTCGGGAGGTGGGACTGAAGCTTTCTTT.

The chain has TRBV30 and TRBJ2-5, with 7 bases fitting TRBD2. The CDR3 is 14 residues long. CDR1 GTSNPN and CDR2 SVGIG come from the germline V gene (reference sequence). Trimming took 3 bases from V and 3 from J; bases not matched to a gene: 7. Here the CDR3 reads CAWSPGGSEETQYF. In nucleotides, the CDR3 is TGTGCCTGGAGCCCGGGGGGTTCCGAAGAGACCCAGTACTTC.

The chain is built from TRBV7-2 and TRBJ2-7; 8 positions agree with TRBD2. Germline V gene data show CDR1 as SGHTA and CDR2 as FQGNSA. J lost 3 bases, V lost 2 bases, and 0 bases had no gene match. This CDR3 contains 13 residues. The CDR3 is CASSLREGYEQYF. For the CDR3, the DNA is TGTGCCAGCAGCTTACGGGAGGGCTACGAGCAGTACTTC.

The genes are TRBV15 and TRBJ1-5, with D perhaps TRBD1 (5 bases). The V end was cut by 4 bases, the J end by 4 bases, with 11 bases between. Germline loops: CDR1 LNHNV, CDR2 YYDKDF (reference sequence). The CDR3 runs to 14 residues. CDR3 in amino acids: CATSNMGGNQPQHF. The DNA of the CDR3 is TGTGCCACCAGCAATATGGGGGGAAATCAGCCCCAGCATTTT. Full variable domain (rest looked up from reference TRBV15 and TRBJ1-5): DAMVIQNPRYQVTQFGKPVTLSCSQTLNHNVMYWYQQKSSQAPKLLFHYYDKDFNNEADTPDNFQSRRPNTSFCFLDIRSPGLGDTAMYLCATSNMGGNQPQHFGDGTRLSIL.

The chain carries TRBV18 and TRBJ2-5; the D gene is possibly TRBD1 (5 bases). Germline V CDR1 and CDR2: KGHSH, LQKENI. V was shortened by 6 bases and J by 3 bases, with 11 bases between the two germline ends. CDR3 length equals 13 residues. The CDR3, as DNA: TGTGCCAGCTCCAGGGCCCCTAAAGAGACCCAGTACTTC. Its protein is CASSRAPKETQYF. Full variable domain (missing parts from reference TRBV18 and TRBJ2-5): NAGVMQNPRHLVRRRGQEARLRCSPMKGHSHVYWYRQLPEEGLKFMVYLQKENIIDESGMPKERFSAEFPKEGPSILRIQQVVRGDSAAYFCASSRAPKETQYFGPGTRLLVL.

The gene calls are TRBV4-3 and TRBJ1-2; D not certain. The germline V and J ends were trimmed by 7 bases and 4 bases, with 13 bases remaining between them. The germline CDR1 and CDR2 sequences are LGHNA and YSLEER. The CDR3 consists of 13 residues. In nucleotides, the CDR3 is TGCGCCAGCACTCGGGAGCTGGGCTATGGCTACACCTTC. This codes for CASTRELGYGYTF.

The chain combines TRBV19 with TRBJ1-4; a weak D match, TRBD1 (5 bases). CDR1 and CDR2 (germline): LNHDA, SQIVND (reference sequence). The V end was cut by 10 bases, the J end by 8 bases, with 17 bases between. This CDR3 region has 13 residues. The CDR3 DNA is TGTGCCACCGCAGACAGTGGTGACGAAAAACTGTTTTTT. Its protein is CATADSGDEKLFF.

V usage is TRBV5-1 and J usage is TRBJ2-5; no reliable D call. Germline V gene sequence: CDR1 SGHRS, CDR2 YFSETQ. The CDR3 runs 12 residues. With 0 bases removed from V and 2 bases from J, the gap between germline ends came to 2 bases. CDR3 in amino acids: CASSLVQETQYF. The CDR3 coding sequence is TGCGCCAGCAGCTTGGTTCAAGAGACCCAGTACTTC.

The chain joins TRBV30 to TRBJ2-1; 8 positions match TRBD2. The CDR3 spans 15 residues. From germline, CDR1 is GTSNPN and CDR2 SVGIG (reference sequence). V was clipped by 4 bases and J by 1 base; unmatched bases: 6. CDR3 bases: TGTGCCTGGACTCGGGGGGGCGGGTCCTACAATGAGCAGTTCTTC. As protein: CAWTRGGGSYNEQFF.

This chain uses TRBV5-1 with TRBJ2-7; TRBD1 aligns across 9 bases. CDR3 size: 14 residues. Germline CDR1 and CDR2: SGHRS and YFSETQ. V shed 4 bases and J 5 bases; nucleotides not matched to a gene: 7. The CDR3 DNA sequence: TGCGCCAGCAGCAGGACAGGGGCCCAGGACGAGCAGTACTTC. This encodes CASSRTGAQDEQYF.

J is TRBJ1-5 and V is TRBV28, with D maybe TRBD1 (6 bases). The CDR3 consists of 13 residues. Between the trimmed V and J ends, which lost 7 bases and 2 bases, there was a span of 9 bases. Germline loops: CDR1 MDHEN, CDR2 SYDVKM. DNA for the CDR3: TGTGCCAGCAACAGGGATGGCAATCAGCCCCAGCATTTT. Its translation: CASNRDGNQPQHF.

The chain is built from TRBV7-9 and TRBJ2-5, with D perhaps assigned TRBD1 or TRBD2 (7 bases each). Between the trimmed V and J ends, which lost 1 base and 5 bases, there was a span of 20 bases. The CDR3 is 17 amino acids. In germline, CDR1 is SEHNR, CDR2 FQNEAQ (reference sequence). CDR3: CASSLGGGIQGYETQYF. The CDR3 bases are TGTGCCAGCAGCTTAGGCGGGGGCATACAGGGGTACGAGACCCAGTACTTC.

The CDR3 nucleotides are TGTGCCAGCTTTTACCGGCGGTTTAACTATGGCTACACCTTC. It encodes CASFYRRFNYGYTF. This chain links TRBV21-1 with TRBJ1-2. TRBV21-1 is designated a pseudogene. This CDR3 is built from 14 residues.

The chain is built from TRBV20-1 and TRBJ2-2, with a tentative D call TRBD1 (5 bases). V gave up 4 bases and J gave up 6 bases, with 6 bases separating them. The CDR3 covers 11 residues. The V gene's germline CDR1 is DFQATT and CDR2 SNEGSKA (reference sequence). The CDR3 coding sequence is TGCAGTGCTACCAGGGCCGGGGAGCTGTTTTTT. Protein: CSATRAGELFF.